The 30 T cell receptor beta chains presented below share a single source sample, sequenced in a study of monozygotic twins with inflammatory bowel disease. Using the 5' RACE reads, TCRdb records one entry per CDR3 protein without DNA. This listing includes fewer than 450,000 distinct CDR3 sequences. The sequenced sample consisted of blood. These receptors all come from a human donor with ulcerative colitis or Crohn's disease, or a healthy co-twin of an affected twin (not recorded which).

This chain uses TRBV12-3 or TRBV12-4 with TRBJ1-6. The CDR3 has 11 residues. CDR3 protein: CASSLGGTLGF.

V and J are TRBV11-1 and TRBJ2-3; with no DNA, the TCRdb D assignment of TRBD1 cannot be verified. CDR3 size: 20 residues. The germline V gene encodes CDR1 SGHAT and CDR2 FQDESV (reference sequence). This chain's CDR3 is CASSFTHARQGASGTDTQYF.

The chain joins TRBV3-1 to TRBJ2-1; TCRdb lists TRBD1, though no DNA is available to test this call. Germline V gene lookup returns CDR1 LGHDT and CDR2 YNNKEL (reference sequence). The CDR3 is 17 amino acids. CDR3 sequence reads: CASGATKGQTVYNEQFF.

CDR3 protein: CASSSFPQGASWYEQYF. This chain uses TRBV7-9 with TRBJ2-7; TCRdb selects TRBD1, and the lack of DNA leaves this call unchecked. The germline V gene encodes CDR1 SEHNR and CDR2 FQNEAQ (reference sequence). CDR3 size: 17 residues.

The chain recombines TRBV5-1 with TRBJ2-5. Germline V CDR1 and CDR2: SGHRS, YFSETQ. This CDR3 is built from 14 residues. The CDR3 spells CASSQDSRQETQYF.

The chain has TRBV7-3 and TRBJ2-3. The V gene's germline CDR1 is SGHTA and CDR2 FQGTGA. The CDR3 loop spans 15 amino acids. CDR3 amino acids: CASSLNGLATDTQYF.

The chain recombines TRBV12-3 or TRBV12-4 with TRBJ2-5; TCRdb names TRBD1, which stays unverified in the absence of DNA. The CDR3 has 16 amino acids. CDR3 loop: CASSLAGTGYQETQYF.

The genes are TRBV5-1 and TRBJ2-7; TCRdb's assignment of TRBD2 cannot be checked, as there is no DNA. Germline values: CDR1 SGHRS, CDR2 YFSETQ. CDR3 length: 15 residues. CDR3 sequence reads: CASSPVAGASYEQYF.

The gene calls are TRBV12-3 or TRBV12-4 and TRBJ2-7; TCRdb indicates TRBD1, and absent DNA this call remains unverified. This CDR3 region has 16 residues. The CDR3 sequence: CASSLADPGQGYEQYF.

The gene calls are TRBV20-1 and TRBJ1-5; TCRdb designates TRBD1, a call that cannot be tested without DNA. In germline, CDR1 is DFQATT, CDR2 SNEGSKA (reference sequence). The CDR3 is 14 residues long. CDR3 loop: CSATDRVGNQPQHF.

V is TRBV5-1 and J is TRBJ1-1; TCRdb reports TRBD1, a call that lacks DNA to check it against. From germline, CDR1 is SGHRS and CDR2 YFSETQ. The CDR3 is 13 amino acids. CDR3 region: CASSSGTGEAAFF.

The rearrangement uses TRBV2 and TRBJ2-2. CDR1 SNHLY and CDR2 FYNNEI come from the germline V gene. This CDR3 comprises 15 residues. The CDR3 sequence is CASNKPLAHTGELFF. Full variable domain (outside the CDR3, taken from reference TRBV2 and TRBJ2-2): EPEVTQTPSHQVTQMGQEVILRCVPISNHLYFYWYRQILGQKVEFLVSFYNNEISEKSEIFDDQFSVERPDGSNFTLKIRSTKLEDSAMYFCASNKPLAHTGELFFGEGSRLTVL.

The CDR3 loop reads CATSLGQGVYNEQFF. The chain carries TRBV24-1 and TRBJ2-1; TCRdb calls TRBD1, which cannot be checked without DNA. This CDR3 spans 15 amino acids. In germline, CDR1 is KGHDR, CDR2 SFDVKD.

V and J are TRBV20-1 and TRBJ1-1. There are 14 residues in the CDR3. Germline lookup yields CDR1 DFQATT and CDR2 SNEGSKA (reference sequence). The CDR3 loop is CSARPLLGLTEAFF.

CDR3: CSARVPTGTKEQYF. The genes are TRBV20-1 and TRBJ2-7; the TCRdb call, TRBD1, lacks DNA for checking. Germline V gene sequence: CDR1 DFQATT, CDR2 SNEGSKA (reference sequence). The CDR3 covers 14 residues.

CDR3 in amino acids: CASSAFIGAGELFF. The chain joins TRBV3-1 to TRBJ2-2; there is no DNA to check the TCRdb D call of TRBD1. CDR1 and CDR2 (germline): LGHDT, YNNKEL (reference sequence). The CDR3 runs to 14 residues. The full variable domain, its missing parts supplied by reference TRBV3-1 and TRBJ2-2, is DTAVSQTPKYLVTQMGNDKSIKCEQNLGHDTMYWYKQDSKKFLKIMFSYNNKELIINETVPNRFSPKSPDKAHLNLHINSLELGDSAVYFCASSAFIGAGELFFGEGSRLTVL.

The CDR3: CASRPDREDNEQFF. The V and J genes are TRBV6-2 or TRBV6-3 and TRBJ2-1; TCRdb's D call, TRBD1, is unchecked because there is no DNA. This CDR3 is built from 14 residues. The germline V gene has CDR1 MNHEY and CDR2 SVGEGT.

The chain has TRBV12-3 or TRBV12-4 and TRBJ2-7; the TCRdb call, TRBD1, lacks DNA for checking. The CDR3 totals 13 residues. The chain's CDR3 is CASQDRSTYEQYF.

The V and J genes are TRBV19 and TRBJ2-7; TCRdb lists TRBD2, though no DNA is available to test this call. CDR3 length: 16 amino acids. Germline V gene data show CDR1 as LNHDA and CDR2 as SQIVND (reference sequence). The CDR3 region is CASSPIPASGAHEQYF.

V and J are TRBV9 and TRBJ1-5; checking the TCRdb D call of TRBD1 is not possible without DNA. From germline, CDR1 is SGDLS and CDR2 YYNGEE. The CDR3 length is 13 residues. This chain's CDR3 is CASSTTTDQPQHF.

The V gene is TRBV15, the J gene TRBJ2-2; lacking DNA, the TRBD1 call made by TCRdb goes unchecked. This CDR3 comprises 15 residues. Germline loops: CDR1 LNHNV, CDR2 YYDKDF (reference sequence). CDR3 sequence: CATSRAQGATGELFF.

This chain connects TRBV4-3 to TRBJ2-3; checking the TCRdb D call of TRBD2 is not possible without DNA. This CDR3 is built from 18 residues. Germline V gives CDR1 LGHNA, CDR2 YSLEER. The CDR3 here is CASSQQRTASSGRDTQYF.

This rearrangement joins TRBV7-9 to TRBJ1-1; TCRdb picks TRBD1, but there is no DNA to check that call. The CDR3 runs to 14 residues. From germline, CDR1 is SEHNR and CDR2 FQNEAQ (reference sequence). CDR3 region: CASSVQGAHTEAFF.

The V gene is TRBV10-3, the J gene TRBJ2-1. There are 15 residues in the CDR3. Germline V gene lookup returns CDR1 ENHRY and CDR2 SYGVKD. The CDR3 loop is CAISESGPSYNEQFF.

The chain joins TRBV5-1 to TRBJ2-3; TCRdb gives TRBD1 as the D gene, but with no DNA this cannot be confirmed. The CDR3 runs 16 residues. The V gene's germline CDR1 is SGHRS and CDR2 YFSETQ. This chain's CDR3 is CASSLGTGIYTDTQYF.

CDR3 protein: CASSGTQDEIPGELFF. The genes are TRBV9 and TRBJ2-2; TCRdb selects TRBD2, and the lack of DNA leaves this call unchecked. CDR1 is SGDLS and CDR2 is YYNGEE in the germline V gene. The CDR3 is made up of 16 amino acids.

The CDR3 region is CASSLPPGTGPTGELFF. The chain carries TRBV5-1 and TRBJ2-2; lacking DNA, the TRBD1 call made by TCRdb goes unchecked. Germline CDR1 SGHRS, CDR2 YFSETQ. CDR3 size: 17 residues.

The chain is built from TRBV11-2 and TRBJ1-6. This CDR3 comprises 14 residues. Germline V gives CDR1 SGHAT, CDR2 FQNNGV. This chain's CDR3 is CASSFGRVNSPLHF.

This chain joins TRBV6-1 and TRBJ1-4. The germline V gene encodes CDR1 MNHNS and CDR2 SASEGT. CDR3 size: 13 residues. This CDR3 is CASTKNEQEKLFF.

The CDR3 sequence is CASRTNGLAAETQYF. This rearrangement joins TRBV7-3 to TRBJ2-5; TCRdb calls TRBD2, which cannot be checked without DNA. This CDR3 region has 15 residues. Germline-derived CDR1 and CDR2 are SGHTA and FQGTGA.